The clone carrying this TCR beta chain has a handful of counts. Its antigen is still unknown. Use of 60 Vbeta and 13 Jbeta primers characterized the PCR. The assay was immunoSEQ multiplex PCR, and TCRdb's table has in-frame clones only and misses some. The sample includes over 150,000 clones, 77% of them seen just once. The CDR3 runs 14 residues. The germline V gene encodes CDR1 MNHNS and CDR2 SASEGT. V lost 6 bases, J lost 4 bases, and 5 bases stayed unmatched. This entry belongs to a study of cytomegalovirus exposure and HLA in healthy donors. Points from the study as a whole: Most of the TCR beta V segments (in an earlier analysis) were productive either about 90% or about 30% of the time. Roughly even sequencing depth across donors was the assumption behind the presence/absence analyses.

The chain carries TRBV6-1 and TRBJ1-1; 10 nucleotides line up with TRBD1. The origin of this receptor is a male donor in good health and CMV-seropositive. Material for sequencing was PBMCs. The DNA for the CDR3 is TGTGCCAGCAGAAGACAGGGGGCGGGCACTGAAGCTTTCTTT. This sequence encodes CASRRQGAGTEAFF.